Listed below are T cell receptor beta chains from one sample, sequenced in a study of cytomegalovirus exposure and HLA in healthy donors. This table comes from immunoSEQ multiplex PCR, and its TCRdb copy is limited to in-frame clones, with some not included. The sample lists roughly 120,000 clones; less than 85% were seen once. Sequenced material: PBMCs. The source of these receptors is a man aged 30-40 years in good health and CMV-seropositive. CDR3s leave out the opening cysteine and the closing phenylalanine or tryptophan. D genes are given only for firm matches. Clone sizes are given selectively: once, few, many, or a class where the clone is expanded.

CDR3 protein: ASRRIAGGSTDTQY
D gene: TRBD2
clone size: -
V gene: TRBV27
J gene: TRBJ2-3

CDR3 protein: ASSATGVQDTEAF
D gene: TRBD1
clone size: -
V gene: TRBV5-1
J gene: TRBJ1-1

CDR3 protein: ASSLPLDRTDTQY
D gene: TRBD1
clone size: -
V gene: TRBV5-6
J gene: TRBJ2-3

CDR3 protein: ASSVGTGNQPQH
D gene: TRBD1
clone size: -
V gene: TRBV9
J gene: TRBJ1-5

CDR3 protein: ASSYPPAGSGYTIY
D gene: -
clone size: -
V gene: TRBV6-6
J gene: TRBJ1-3

CDR3 protein: ASTLAGGRDTQY
D gene: TRBD2
clone size: -
V gene: TRBV5-6
J gene: TRBJ2-3

CDR3 protein: ASTGGARNNQPQH
D gene: -
clone size: -
V gene: TRBV6-1
J gene: TRBJ1-5

CDR3 protein: ASSSRNSKQPRDTQY
D gene: -
clone size: few
V gene: TRBV21-1
J gene: TRBJ2-3

CDR3 protein: ASSLDAGRRDGYT
D gene: -
clone size: -
V gene: TRBV5-1
J gene: TRBJ1-2

CDR3 protein: ASSFGLKGPETQY
D gene: -
clone size: -
V gene: TRBV27
J gene: TRBJ2-5

CDR3 protein: ASSQGQTYEQY
D gene: -
clone size: -
V gene: TRBV5-6
J gene: TRBJ2-7

CDR3 protein: AISGLAGGNSYNEQF
D gene: TRBD2
clone size: once
V gene: TRBV10-3
J gene: TRBJ2-1

CDR3 protein: ASSQVLGGSSREQY
D gene: -
clone size: -
V gene: TRBV4-2
J gene: TRBJ2-7

CDR3 protein: ASSYSPGKETQY
D gene: -
clone size: -
V gene: TRBV6-5
J gene: TRBJ2-5

CDR3 protein: ASSLSWVAGDTDTQY
D gene: TRBD2
clone size: once
V gene: TRBV5-4
J gene: TRBJ2-3

CDR3 protein: ASSLRVSPSYNEQF
D gene: -
clone size: -
V gene: TRBV28
J gene: TRBJ2-1

CDR3 protein: ASSLGQGIGNEQF
D gene: TRBD1
clone size: -
V gene: TRBV5-4
J gene: TRBJ2-1

CDR3 protein: ASSMAGSLRATDTQY
D gene: -
clone size: -
V gene: TRBV19
J gene: TRBJ2-3

CDR3 protein: ASKRTGGNEQY
D gene: TRBD1
clone size: -
V gene: TRBV6-6
J gene: TRBJ2-7

CDR3 protein: ASSVGASLGENEQY
D gene: -
clone size: few
V gene: TRBV9
J gene: TRBJ2-7

CDR3 protein: ASSVGLAGLETQY
D gene: TRBD2
clone size: -
V gene: TRBV9
J gene: TRBJ2-5

CDR3 protein: AWSVTGPFYEQY
D gene: -
clone size: -
V gene: TRBV30
J gene: TRBJ2-7

CDR3 protein: ASSLQGWNTEAF
D gene: TRBD1
clone size: -
V gene: TRBV19
J gene: TRBJ1-1

CDR3 protein: ASSQPEMGRRYGYT
D gene: -
clone size: -
V gene: TRBV4-2
J gene: TRBJ1-2

CDR3 protein: ASSQDISYEQY
D gene: -
clone size: -
V gene: TRBV14
J gene: TRBJ2-7

CDR3 protein: ASSGTGDSTDTQY
D gene: TRBD1
clone size: -
V gene: TRBV6-6
J gene: TRBJ2-3

CDR3 protein: ASSLVGGPRSYEQY
D gene: -
clone size: -
V gene: TRBV7-9
J gene: TRBJ2-7

CDR3 protein: ASSQAGVAYGYT
D gene: -
clone size: -
V gene: TRBV4-3
J gene: TRBJ1-2

CDR3 protein: ASSPGQGNTEAF
D gene: TRBD1
clone size: few
V gene: TRBV14
J gene: TRBJ1-1

CDR3 protein: ASSFPVYSYEQY
D gene: -
clone size: -
V gene: TRBV27
J gene: TRBJ2-7

CDR3 protein: ASSLQQGYSPLH
D gene: -
clone size: few
V gene: TRBV5-1
J gene: TRBJ1-6

CDR3 protein: ASRPGHKNTEAF
D gene: -
clone size: -
V gene: TRBV6-5
J gene: TRBJ1-1

CDR3 protein: ASSLIQGRTYEQY
D gene: -
clone size: -
V gene: TRBV28
J gene: TRBJ2-7

CDR3 protein: ASSQERYRAGASAEQY
D gene: TRBD2
clone size: -
V gene: TRBV4-1
J gene: TRBJ2-7

CDR3 protein: ASSTPTGTGSQPQH
D gene: TRBD1
clone size: -
V gene: TRBV28
J gene: TRBJ1-5

CDR3 protein: ASSAGRSATNEKLF
D gene: -
clone size: -
V gene: TRBV4-1
J gene: TRBJ1-4

CDR3 protein: ASSPGGEDQPQH
D gene: -
clone size: -
V gene: TRBV4-3
J gene: TRBJ1-5

CDR3 protein: ASSPDSSSGNTIY
D gene: -
clone size: -
V gene: TRBV4-3
J gene: TRBJ1-3

CDR3 protein: ASRWSSYNSPLH
D gene: -
clone size: -
V gene: TRBV28
J gene: TRBJ1-6

CDR3 protein: SVDEEKAF
D gene: -
clone size: -
V gene: TRBV29-1
J gene: TRBJ1-1

CDR3 protein: ASSLGGRGGTEAF
D gene: -
clone size: -
V gene: TRBV11-2
J gene: TRBJ1-1

CDR3 protein: ASSYLGQGEQETQY
D gene: TRBD1
clone size: -
V gene: TRBV6-5
J gene: TRBJ2-5

CDR3 protein: ASSQSGAVQETQY
D gene: TRBD2
clone size: -
V gene: TRBV9
J gene: TRBJ2-5

CDR3 protein: ASSLTGVANYGYT
D gene: TRBD1
clone size: once
V gene: TRBV6-6
J gene: TRBJ1-2

CDR3 protein: ASSYELDRAEQY
D gene: TRBD1
clone size: -
V gene: TRBV6-5
J gene: TRBJ2-7

CDR3 protein: ASSLPGYAGYT
D gene: -
clone size: -
V gene: TRBV5-4
J gene: TRBJ1-2

CDR3 protein: ASSSQGDGANVLT
D gene: TRBD1
clone size: -
V gene: TRBV5-1
J gene: TRBJ2-6

CDR3 protein: ASSLRDTGVKNIQY
D gene: -
clone size: -
V gene: TRBV7-8
J gene: TRBJ2-4

CDR3 protein: ASSYSGFDQETQY
D gene: TRBD2
clone size: few
V gene: TRBV6-5
J gene: TRBJ2-5

CDR3 protein: ASNWAGGRIGGELF
D gene: TRBD1
clone size: -
V gene: TRBV2
J gene: TRBJ2-2

CDR3 protein: ASSQERAAGGIQF
D gene: -
clone size: few
V gene: TRBV4-3
J gene: TRBJ2-1

CDR3 protein: ASSLAASGEYYEQY
D gene: TRBD2
clone size: -
V gene: TRBV7-2
J gene: TRBJ2-7